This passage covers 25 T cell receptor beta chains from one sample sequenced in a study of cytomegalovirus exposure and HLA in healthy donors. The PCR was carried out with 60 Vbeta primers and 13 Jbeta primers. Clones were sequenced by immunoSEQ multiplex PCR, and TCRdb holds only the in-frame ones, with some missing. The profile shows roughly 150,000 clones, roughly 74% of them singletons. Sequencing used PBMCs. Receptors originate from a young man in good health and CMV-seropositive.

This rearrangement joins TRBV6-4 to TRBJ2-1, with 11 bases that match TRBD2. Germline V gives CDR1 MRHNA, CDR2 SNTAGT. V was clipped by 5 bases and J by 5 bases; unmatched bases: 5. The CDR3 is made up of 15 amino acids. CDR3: CASSTGTSGNNEQFF. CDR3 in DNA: TGTGCCAGCAGTACCGGGACTAGCGGAAACAATGAGCAGTTCTTC.

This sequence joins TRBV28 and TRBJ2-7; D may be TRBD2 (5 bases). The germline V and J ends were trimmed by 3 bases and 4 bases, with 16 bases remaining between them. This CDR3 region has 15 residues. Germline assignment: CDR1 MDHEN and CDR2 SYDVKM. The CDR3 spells CASSFSHEGDYEQYF. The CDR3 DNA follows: TGTGCCAGCAGTTTTAGTCATGAGGGAGATTACGAGCAGTACTTC. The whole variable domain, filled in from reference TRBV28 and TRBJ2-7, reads DVKVTQSSRYLVKRTGEKVFLECVQDMDHENMFWYRQDPGLGLRLIYFSYDVKMKEKGDIPEGYSVSREKKERFSLILESASTNQTSMYLCASSFSHEGDYEQYFGPGTRLTVT.

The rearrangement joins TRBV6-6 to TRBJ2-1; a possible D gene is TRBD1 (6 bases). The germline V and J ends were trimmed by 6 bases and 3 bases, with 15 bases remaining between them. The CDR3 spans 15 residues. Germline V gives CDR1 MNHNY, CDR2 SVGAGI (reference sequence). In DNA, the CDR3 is TGTGCCAGCAGCCCACAGGGTCAACTCTACAATGAGCAGTTCTTC. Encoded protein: CASSPQGQLYNEQFF.

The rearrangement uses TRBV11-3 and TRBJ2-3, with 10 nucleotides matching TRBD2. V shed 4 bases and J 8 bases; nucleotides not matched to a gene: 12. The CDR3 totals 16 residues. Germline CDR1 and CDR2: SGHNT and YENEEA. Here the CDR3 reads CASSSRGTSEPATQYF. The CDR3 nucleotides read TGTGCCAGCAGCTCCAGGGGGACTAGCGAACCCGCTACGCAGTATTTT.

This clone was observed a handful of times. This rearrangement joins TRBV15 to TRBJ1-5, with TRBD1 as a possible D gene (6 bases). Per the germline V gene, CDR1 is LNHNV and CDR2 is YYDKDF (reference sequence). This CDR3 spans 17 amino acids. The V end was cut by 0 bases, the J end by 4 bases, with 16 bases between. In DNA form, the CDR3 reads TGTGCCACCAGCAGAGATTCTGAACAGGGCAGAAATCAGCCCCAGCATTTT. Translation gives CATSRDSEQGRNQPQHF.

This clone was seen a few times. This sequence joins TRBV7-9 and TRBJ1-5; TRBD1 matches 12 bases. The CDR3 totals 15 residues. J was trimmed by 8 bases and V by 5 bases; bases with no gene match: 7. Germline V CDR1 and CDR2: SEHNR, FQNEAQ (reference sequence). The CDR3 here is CASSQGTGGWEPQHF. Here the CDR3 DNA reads TGTGCCAGCAGCCAAGGGACAGGGGGCTGGGAGCCCCAGCATTTT.

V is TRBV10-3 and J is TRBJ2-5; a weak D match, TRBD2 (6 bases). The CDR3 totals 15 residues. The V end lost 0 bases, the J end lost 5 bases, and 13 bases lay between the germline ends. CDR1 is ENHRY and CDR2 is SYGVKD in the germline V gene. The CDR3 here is CAISESPVRGETQYF. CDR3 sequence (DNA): TGTGCCATCAGTGAGTCACCGGTCCGGGGGGAGACCCAGTACTTC.

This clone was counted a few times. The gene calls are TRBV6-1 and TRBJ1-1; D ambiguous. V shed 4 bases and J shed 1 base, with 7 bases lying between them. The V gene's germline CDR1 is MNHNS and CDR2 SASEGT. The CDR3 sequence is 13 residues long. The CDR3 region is CASSVVANTEAFF. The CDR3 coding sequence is TGTGCCAGCAGTGTAGTCGCGAACACTGAAGCTTTCTTT.

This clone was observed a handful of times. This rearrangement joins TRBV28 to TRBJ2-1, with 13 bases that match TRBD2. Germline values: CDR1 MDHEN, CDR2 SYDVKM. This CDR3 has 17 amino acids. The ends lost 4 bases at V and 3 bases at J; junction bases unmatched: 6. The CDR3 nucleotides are TGTGCCAGCAGTTGGACTAGCGGGAGATCTGGCTACAATGAGCAGTTCTTC. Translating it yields CASSWTSGRSGYNEQFF.

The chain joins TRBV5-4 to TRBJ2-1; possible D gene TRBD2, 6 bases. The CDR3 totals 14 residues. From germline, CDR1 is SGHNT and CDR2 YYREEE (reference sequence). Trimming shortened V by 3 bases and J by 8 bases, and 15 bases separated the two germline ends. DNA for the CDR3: TGTGCCAGCAGCTCACTCCGGGACTCCTATGAGCAGTTCTTC. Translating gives CASSSLRDSYEQFF.

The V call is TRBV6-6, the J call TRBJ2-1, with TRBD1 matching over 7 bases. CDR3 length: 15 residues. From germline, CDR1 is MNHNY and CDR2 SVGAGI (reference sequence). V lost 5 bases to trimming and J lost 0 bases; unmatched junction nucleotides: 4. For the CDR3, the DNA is TGTGCCAGCAGTAAAGGGGGCAGCTCCTACAATGAGCAGTTCTTC. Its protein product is CASSKGGSSYNEQFF.

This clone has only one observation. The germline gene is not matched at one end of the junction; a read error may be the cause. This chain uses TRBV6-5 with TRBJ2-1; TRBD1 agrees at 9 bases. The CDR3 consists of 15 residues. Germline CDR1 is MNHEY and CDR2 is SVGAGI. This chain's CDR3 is CASSDSRDRDVLEFF. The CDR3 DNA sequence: TGTGCCAGCAGTGACTCCCGGGACAGGGACGTCCTGGAGTTCTTC.

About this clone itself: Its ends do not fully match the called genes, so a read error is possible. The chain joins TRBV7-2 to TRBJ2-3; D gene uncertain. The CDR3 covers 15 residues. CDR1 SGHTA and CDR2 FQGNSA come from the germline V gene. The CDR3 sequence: CASSSTPRSRDTQYF. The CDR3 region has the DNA TGTGCCAGCAGCTCAACCCCTAGGAGCAGAGATACGCAGTATTTT.

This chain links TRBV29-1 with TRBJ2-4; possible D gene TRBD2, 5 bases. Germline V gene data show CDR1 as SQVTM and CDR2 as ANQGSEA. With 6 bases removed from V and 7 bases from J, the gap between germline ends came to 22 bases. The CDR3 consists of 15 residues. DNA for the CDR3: TGCAGCGTGGCCCAGGAGGCAGGACCCATGAACATTCAGTACTTC. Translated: CSVAQEAGPMNIQYF.

The CDR3 spells CASSVRVNEQFF. The CDR3, as DNA: TGTGCCAGCAGCGTGCGGGTAAATGAGCAGTTCTTC. The chain combines TRBV9 with TRBJ2-1; TRBD2 might be the D (5 bases). Trimming left V 2 bases short and J 7 bases short, with 7 bases between. Germline CDR1 and CDR2: SGDLS and YYNGEE. The CDR3 sequence is 12 residues long.

CDR3 protein: CASSLTRGINQPQHF. For the CDR3, the DNA is TGTGCCAGCAGCCTAACCAGGGGTATAAATCAGCCCCAGCATTTT. The chain has TRBV7-6 and TRBJ1-5; perhaps TRBD1 as D (6 bases). Germline V gene data show CDR1 as SGHVS and CDR2 as FNYEAQ. The CDR3 is 15 residues long. Between the trimmed V and J ends, which lost 5 bases and 4 bases, there was a span of 15 bases.

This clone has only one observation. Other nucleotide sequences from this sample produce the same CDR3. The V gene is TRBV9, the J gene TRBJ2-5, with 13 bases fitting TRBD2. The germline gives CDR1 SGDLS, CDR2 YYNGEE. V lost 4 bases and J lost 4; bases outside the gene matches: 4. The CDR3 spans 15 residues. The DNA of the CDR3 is TGTGCCAGCAGCCCACTAGCGGGAGGGAGAGAGACCCAGTACTTC. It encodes CASSPLAGGRETQYF. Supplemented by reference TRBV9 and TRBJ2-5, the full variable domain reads DSGVTQTPKHLITATGQRVTLRCSPRSGDLSVYWYQQSLDQGLQFLIQYYNGEERAKGNILERFSAQQFPDLHSELNLSSLELGDSALYFCASSPLAGGRETQYFGPGTRLLVL.

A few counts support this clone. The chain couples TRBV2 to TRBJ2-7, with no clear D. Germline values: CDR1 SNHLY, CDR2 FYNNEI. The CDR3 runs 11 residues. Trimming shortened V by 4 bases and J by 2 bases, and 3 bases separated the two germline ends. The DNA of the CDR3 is TGTGCCAGCAGTGGAGCCTACGAGCAGTACTTC. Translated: CASSGAYEQYF.

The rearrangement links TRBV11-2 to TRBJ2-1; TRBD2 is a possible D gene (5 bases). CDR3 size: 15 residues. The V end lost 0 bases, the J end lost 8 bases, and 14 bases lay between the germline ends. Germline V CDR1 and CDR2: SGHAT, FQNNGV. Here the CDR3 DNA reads TGTGCCAGCAGCTTAGATCTGGCTAGCTCCTATGAGCAGTTCTTC. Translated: CASSLDLASSYEQFF. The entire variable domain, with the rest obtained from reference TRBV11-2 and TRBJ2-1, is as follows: EAGVAQSPRYKIIEKRQSVAFWCNPISGHATLYWYQQILGQGPKLLIQFQNNGVVDDSQLPKDRFSAERLKGVDSTLKIQPAKLEDSAVYLCASSLDLASSYEQFFGPGTRLTVL.

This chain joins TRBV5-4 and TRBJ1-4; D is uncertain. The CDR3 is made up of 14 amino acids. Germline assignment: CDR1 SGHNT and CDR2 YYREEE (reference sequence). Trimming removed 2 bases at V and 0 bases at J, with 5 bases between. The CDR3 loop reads CASSFGTTNEKLFF. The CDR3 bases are TGTGCCAGCAGCTTCGGGACAACTAATGAAAAACTGTTTTTT. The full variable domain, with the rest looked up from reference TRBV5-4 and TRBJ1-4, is ETGVTQSPTHLIKTRGQQVTLRCSSQSGHNTVSWYQQALGQGPQFIFQYYREEENGRGNFPPRFSGLQFPNYSSELNVNALELDDSALYLCASSFGTTNEKLFFGSGTQLSVL.

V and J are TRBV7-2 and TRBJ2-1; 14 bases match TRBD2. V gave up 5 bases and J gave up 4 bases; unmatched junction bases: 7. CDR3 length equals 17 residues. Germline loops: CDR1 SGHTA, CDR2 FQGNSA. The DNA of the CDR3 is TGTGCCAGCAGCACGACTAGCGGGAGGGCTAGGTACAATGAGCAGTTCTTC. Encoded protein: CASSTTSGRARYNEQFF.

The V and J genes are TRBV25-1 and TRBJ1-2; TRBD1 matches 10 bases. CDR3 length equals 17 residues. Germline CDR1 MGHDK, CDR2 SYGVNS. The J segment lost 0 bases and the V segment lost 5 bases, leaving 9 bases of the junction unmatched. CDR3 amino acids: CASSTSLGQGTNYGYTF. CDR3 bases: TGTGCCAGCAGTACCTCACTGGGACAGGGGACTAACTATGGCTACACCTTC.

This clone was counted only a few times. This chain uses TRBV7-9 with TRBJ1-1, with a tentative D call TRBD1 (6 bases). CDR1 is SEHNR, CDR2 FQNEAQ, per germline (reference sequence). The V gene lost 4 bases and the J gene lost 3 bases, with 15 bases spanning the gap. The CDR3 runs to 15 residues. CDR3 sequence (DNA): TGTGCCAGCAGCTGGGTAGGTGGGGGCTACACTGAAGCTTTCTTT. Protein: CASSWVGGGYTEAFF.

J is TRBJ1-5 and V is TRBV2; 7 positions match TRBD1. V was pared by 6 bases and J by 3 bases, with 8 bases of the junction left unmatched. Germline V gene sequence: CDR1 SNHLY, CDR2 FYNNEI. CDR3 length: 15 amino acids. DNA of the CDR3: TGTGCCAGCAGCTCAGGGGGAAGGGACAATCAGCCCCAGCATTTT. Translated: CASSSGGRDNQPQHF. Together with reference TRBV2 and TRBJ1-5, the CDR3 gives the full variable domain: EPEVTQTPSHQVTQMGQEVILRCVPISNHLYFYWYRQILGQKVEFLVSFYNNEISEKSEIFDDQFSVERPDGSNFTLKIRSTKLEDSAMYFCASSSGGRDNQPQHFGDGTRLSIL.

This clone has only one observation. CDR3 in DNA: TGTGCCAGTAGCGGGAGTTATTACAATGAGCAGTTCTTC. Amino acid sequence: CASSGSYYNEQFF. The chain has TRBV19 and TRBJ2-1; D may be TRBD2 (6 bases). In germline, CDR1 is LNHDA, CDR2 SQIVND (reference sequence). The ends were cut back, 6 bases at V and 4 bases at J, with 10 bases in the middle. The CDR3 has 13 residues.